These T cell receptor beta chains were read from a single sample in a study of cytomegalovirus exposure and HLA in healthy donors. Sequencing was performed with immunoSEQ multiplex PCR; in TCRdb, only in-frame clones are kept and a portion is missing. In the table there are over 150,000 clones, more than 75% of which are singletons. The sequencing sample was made of PBMCs. These receptor sequences come from a man in his thirties or forties in good health and CMV-seropositive. The CDR3 runs from the conserved cysteine through the conserved F or W. A D gene is named only where the DNA matches it firmly. Clone size is stated in some rows and not others, as once, few, many or a class when expanded.

abundance	j_gene	d_gene	v_gene	CDR3nt	CDR3aa
-	TRBJ2-1	TRBD2	TRBV4-2	TGTGCCAGCAGCCAAGTAAGCGGGGAAGGACCCTACAATGAGCAGTTCTTC	CASSQVSGEGPYNEQFF
-	TRBJ2-3	TRBD2	TRBV27	TGTGCCAGCCGACTAGCGGGAGGGCCGGCAGATACGCAGTATTTT	CASRLAGGPADTQYF
-	TRBJ2-7	-	TRBV27	TGTGCCAGCAGTTTATCTTTAGCGCTGAGCTCCTACGAGCAGTACTTC	CASSLSLALSSYEQYF
-	TRBJ1-4	-	TRBV30	TGTGCCTGGAGTGGAATCGGTGCAACTAATGAAAAACTGTTTTTT	CAWSGIGATNEKLFF
-	TRBJ1-2	TRBD1	TRBV11-3	TGTGCCAGCAGCTTACGGACAGGGTTTGACTATGGCTACACCTTC	CASSLRTGFDYGYTF
-	TRBJ1-1	-	TRBV7-2	TGTGCCAGCAGCTCGCGCCGAAAGGGGGCTGAAGCTTTCTTT	CASSSRRKGAEAFF
-	TRBJ1-2	TRBD1	TRBV11-3	TGTGCCAGCAGCTTAACTACCGGGACAGGCGGCTACACCTTC	CASSLTTGTGGYTF
-	TRBJ1-6	TRBD1	TRBV5-4	TGTGCCAGCAGCTCTCCGGGACAGAACAATTCACCCCTCCACTTT	CASSSPGQNNSPLHF
-	TRBJ2-5	-	TRBV7-9	TGTGCCAGCAGCGTGCTGCGGGATATAGAGACCCAGTACTTC	CASSVLRDIETQYF
-	TRBJ2-3	TRBD1	TRBV6-4	TGTGCCAACCGCGAAGCCCTGACAGGGGACAGCACAGATACGCAGTATTTT	CANREALTGDSTDTQYF
many	TRBJ2-6	-	TRBV19	TGTGCCAGTAAACACTCTGGGGCCAACGTCCTGACTTTC	CASKHSGANVLTF
-	TRBJ2-5	-	TRBV20-1	TGCAGTGCTCCGGAGCCAGAGACCCAGTACTTC	CSAPEPETQYF
-	TRBJ2-7	TRBD2	TRBV11-2	TGTGCCAGCAGATCCGGGACTAGCGGACCCTACGAGCAGTACTTC	CASRSGTSGPYEQYF
-	TRBJ2-7	-	TRBV29-1	TGCAGCGTTTCAACAGTGAGCTCCTACGAGCAGTACTTC	CSVSTVSSYEQYF
-	TRBJ1-2	-	TRBV15	TGTGCCACCAGCAGAGATTACGGGGGGTATGGCTACACCTTC	CATSRDYGGYGYTF
-	TRBJ1-2	TRBD1	TRBV5-1	TGCGCCAGCAGCGACCGGGACAGGGGAGACTCTGGCTACACCTTC	CASSDRDRGDSGYTF